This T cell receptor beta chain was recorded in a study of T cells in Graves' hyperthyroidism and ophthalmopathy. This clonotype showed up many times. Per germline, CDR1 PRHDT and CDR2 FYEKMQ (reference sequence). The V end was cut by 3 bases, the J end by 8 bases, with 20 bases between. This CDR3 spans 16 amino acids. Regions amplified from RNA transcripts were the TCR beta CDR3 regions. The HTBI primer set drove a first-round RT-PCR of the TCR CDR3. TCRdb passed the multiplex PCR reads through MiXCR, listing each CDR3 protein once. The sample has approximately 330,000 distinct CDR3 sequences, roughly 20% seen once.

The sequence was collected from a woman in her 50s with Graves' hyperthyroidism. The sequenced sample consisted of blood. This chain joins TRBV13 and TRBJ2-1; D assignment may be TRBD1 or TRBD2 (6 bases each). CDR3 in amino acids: CASSFYWGAISHEQFF. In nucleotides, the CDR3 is TGTGCCAGCAGCTTCTATTGGGGGGCGATCTCCCATGAGCAGTTCTTC.